This entry describes one T cell receptor beta chain. The V gene end was trimmed by 0 bases and the J gene end by 6 bases; junction bases not matched to a gene: 5. Germline V CDR1 and CDR2: LGHNA, YSLEER. The CDR3 spans 16 residues. This record belongs to a study of blood T cell repertoires in COVID-19. Study details: Nucleic acid was either cDNA or gDNA, and it came from T cells, B-cell-depleted T cells, or PBMCs.

While infection was still active, Seattle patients were enrolled and then followed longitudinally. Authors' analysis steps: Nucleated cell counts were estimated from reference gene primer amplification. Some clones are missing from TCRdb's copy, which holds only in-frame ones; the method was immunoSEQ multiplex PCR. V and J calls plus clone size are reproduced from that table; the DNA served to infer D and trimming. The sample shows under 250,000 clones, roughly 85% of them seen only once. This clonotype originated in a woman aged 70 to 79 with COVID-19, enrolled during active disease. The chain joins TRBV4-3 to TRBJ2-1; 10 nucleotides line up with TRBD2. Sequencing was done on a sample of peripheral blood. The CDR3 bases are TGCGCCAGCAGCCAAGATTTGGCTAGCGGGAGCAATGAGCAGTTCTTC. Its protein product is CASSQDLASGSNEQFF.